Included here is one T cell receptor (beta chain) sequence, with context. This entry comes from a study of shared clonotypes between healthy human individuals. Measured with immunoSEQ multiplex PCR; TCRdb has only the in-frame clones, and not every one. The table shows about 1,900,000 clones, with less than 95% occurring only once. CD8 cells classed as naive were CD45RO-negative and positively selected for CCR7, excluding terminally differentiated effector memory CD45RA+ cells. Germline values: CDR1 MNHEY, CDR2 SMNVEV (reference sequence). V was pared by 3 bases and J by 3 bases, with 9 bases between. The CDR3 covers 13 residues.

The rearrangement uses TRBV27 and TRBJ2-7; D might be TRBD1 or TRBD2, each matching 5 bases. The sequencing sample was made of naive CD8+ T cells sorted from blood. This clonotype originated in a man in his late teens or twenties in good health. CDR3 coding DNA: TGTGCCAGCAGTTTGGGGGTCCTCTACGAGCAGTACTTC. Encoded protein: CASSLGVLYEQYF.